The clone carrying this TCR beta chain was observed at least ten times. Its antigen is still unknown. These data belong to a study of regulatory T cells in long-lasting Graves disease. Findings of the study overall: Analysis covered peripheral blood alone, not thyroid tissue.

Sample time point: newly diagnosed GD, antithyroid drugs for less than 3 months. From RNA extracted from PBMCs, the TCR library was made. Sequencing libraries for TCR beta were prepared with iRepertoire HTBI primers and Arm-PCR of CDR3 regions. In TCRdb, the multiplex PCR reads were re-called with MiXCR into one record per CDR3 protein. This sample has around 250,000 distinct CDR3 sequences, with around a sixth found just once. These data were also filed under a second study, of T cells in Graves' hyperthyroidism and ophthalmopathy. That publication notes: Ophthalmopathy was told apart from stable hyperthyroidism by a 13 V-J model.

This specimen consisted of peripheral blood mononuclear cells (PBMCs), obtained at new diagnosis, from a patient treated with antithyroid drugs. This TCR was recovered from a woman in her twenties or thirties with Graves disease.

The CDR3 loop reads CASSVGGRANQPQHF. The CDR3 nucleotides read TGTGCCAGCAGCGTAGGGGGCAGGGCAAATCAGCCCCAGCATTTT. The chain links TRBV9 to TRBJ1-5, with a possible D match to TRBD1 (5 bases). This CDR3 has 15 amino acids. Germline CDR1 SGDLS, CDR2 YYNGEE. V shed 0 bases and J shed 4 bases, with 11 bases lying between them.